Listed here are 4 T cell receptor beta chains from one sample, sequenced in a study of blood T cells in healthy people across ages. Alongside a J-beta primer mix, a sample-barcoded 5' primer served in a second PCR lasting about 7 to 11 cycles. TCRdb reprocessed the 5' RACE reads via MiXCR and lists one record per CDR3 protein. The sample shows about 640,000 distinct CDR3 sequences, 45% to 65% of them seen only once. Sequencing used blood. Receptors were obtained from a man between 60 and 70 years old in good health.

This clonotype has a single count. This chain connects TRBV28 to TRBJ1-5, with D perhaps TRBD1 (5 bases). This CDR3 has 15 amino acids. Trimming removed 1 base at V and 4 bases at J, with 11 bases between. The germline gives CDR1 MDHEN, CDR2 SYDVKM. The CDR3 region is CASSLFSRTNQPQHF. CDR3 nucleotide sequence: TGTGCCAGCAGTTTATTCTCCAGGACAAATCAGCCCCAGCATTTT. Looking up the rest from reference TRBV28 and TRBJ1-5 gives the full variable domain: DVKVTQSSRYLVKRTGEKVFLECVQDMDHENMFWYRQDPGLGLRLIYFSYDVKMKEKGDIPEGYSVSREKKERFSLILESASTNQTSMYLCASSLFSRTNQPQHFGDGTRLSIL.

The chain recombines TRBV4-2 with TRBJ2-1; 7 bases agree with TRBD2. This CDR3 has 13 amino acids. Germline V CDR1 and CDR2: LGHNA, YNFKEQ. After removal of 0 bases from V and 14 bases from J, the junction contained 7 bases not matched to a gene. The CDR3 nucleotides read TGTGCCAGCAGCCAAGATTGGGACGGGGGGAAGTTCTTC. Encoded protein: CASSQDWDGGKFF.

In this sample, this clonotype turned up a few times. The chain joins TRBV18 to TRBJ2-6, with unresolved D. The CDR3 has 15 residues. V lost 3 bases, J lost 2 bases, and 8 bases lay in between. From germline, CDR1 is KGHSH and CDR2 LQKENI. CDR3 in DNA: TGTGCCAGCTCACCTTCCGGAACTGGGGCCAACGTCCTGACTTTC. Translation gives CASSPSGTGANVLTF.

Ten or more counts support this clonotype. The chain has TRBV7-2 and TRBJ1-2; 8 nucleotides agree with TRBD1. This CDR3 spans 17 amino acids. The germline V gene has CDR1 SGHTA and CDR2 FQGNSA. The junction had 13 bases not matched to a gene; V was cut back by 5 bases and J by 2 bases. The CDR3 nucleotides read TGTGCCAGCAGCCCCCGGGACAGGTTTCCTATCAACTATGGCTACACCTTC. Protein: CASSPRDRFPINYGYTF.